The rows below give T cell receptor beta chains drawn from one sample of a study of identical twins. MiXCR was run by TCRdb on the 5' RACE reads, yielding one entry per CDR3 protein. This sample yields 690,000 or so distinct CDR3 sequences, of which 8.5% to 9% are seen a single time; roughly 0.9% belongs to the top ten. A further study also used this sample, focusing on yellow fever vaccine responses in identical twins.

Sequencing input: PBMCs. The source of these receptors is a woman younger than 35 in good health. The CDR3 runs from the conserved cysteine through the conserved F or W. The D gene is left open where the match is weak. Rows give clone size only sometimes, using once, few, many, or a class for an expanded clone.

clone size	V gene	D gene	J gene	CDR3 DNA	CDR3 protein
-	TRBV5-1	-	TRBJ1-1	TGCGCCAGCAGCTTGAAAGGACCAGTGACTGAAGCTTTCTTT	CASSLKGPVTEAFF
-	TRBV7-6	-	TRBJ2-2	TGTGCCAGCAGCTTCTTGGGCACCGGGGAGCTGTTTTTT	CASSFLGTGELFF
many	TRBV3-1	-	TRBJ2-1	TGTGCCAGCAGCCAAGACCCAACCTTCAATGAGCAGTTCTTC	CASSQDPTFNEQFF
-	TRBV4-3	-	TRBJ1-4	TGCGCCAGCAGCCAAGGCCCGGGAGGGGTCGTTAGTGAAAAACTGTTTTTT	CASSQGPGGVVSEKLFF
few	TRBV20-1	-	TRBJ2-7	TGCAGTGCGCACAGGGTCTCCTACGAGCAGTACTTC	CSAHRVSYEQYF
-	TRBV6-5	-	TRBJ2-5	TGTGCCAGCAGTTCCAGTTCTCAAGAGACCCAGTACTTC	CASSSSSQETQYF
few	TRBV6-4	-	TRBJ2-3	TGTGCCAGCAGTGACTCTATGAGGGGAGGAGATACGCAGTATTTT	CASSDSMRGGDTQYF
few	TRBV6-2/TRBV6-3	TRBD2	TRBJ2-1	TGTGCCAGCAGTTACTCTCTCCGGACTAGCGGGGCTACCCCTGACAATGAGCAGTTCTTC	CASSYSLRTSGATPDNEQFF
few	TRBV28	TRBD1	TRBJ2-7	TGTGCCAGCAGCTCCGGGACAGGGGGCGATAGGAACTTC	CASSSGTGGDRNF
many	TRBV29-1	-	TRBJ2-1	TGCAGCGTTGAAGAAACTAGTAGCTACAATGAGCAGTTCTTC	CSVEETSSYNEQFF
few	TRBV4-2	-	TRBJ2-1	TGTGCCAGCAGCCAAGAGGACGGAATGGCTGGGCAGTTCTTC	CASSQEDGMAGQFF
few	TRBV12-3/TRBV12-4	-	TRBJ2-3	TGTGCCAGCAGTTTATTGGAGGGGGTTGGTACGCAGTATTTT	CASSLLEGVGTQYF
-	TRBV11-2	TRBD2	TRBJ2-7	TGTGCCAGCAGCTCCCTTGTAGCGGGAGGATCCTACGAGCAGTACTTC	CASSSLVAGGSYEQYF
-	TRBV27	-	TRBJ2-6	TGTGCCAGCAGTTTATATCCTCGCTCTGGGGCCAACGTCCTGACTTTC	CASSLYPRSGANVLTF
-	TRBV5-1	-	TRBJ2-1	TGCGCCAGCAGCGCGGACCTCGACAATGAGCAGTTCTTC	CASSADLDNEQFF
-	TRBV7-2	-	TRBJ1-5	TGTGCCAGCAGCCTATCATCAGGCCCGAATCAGCCCCAGCATTTT	CASSLSSGPNQPQHF